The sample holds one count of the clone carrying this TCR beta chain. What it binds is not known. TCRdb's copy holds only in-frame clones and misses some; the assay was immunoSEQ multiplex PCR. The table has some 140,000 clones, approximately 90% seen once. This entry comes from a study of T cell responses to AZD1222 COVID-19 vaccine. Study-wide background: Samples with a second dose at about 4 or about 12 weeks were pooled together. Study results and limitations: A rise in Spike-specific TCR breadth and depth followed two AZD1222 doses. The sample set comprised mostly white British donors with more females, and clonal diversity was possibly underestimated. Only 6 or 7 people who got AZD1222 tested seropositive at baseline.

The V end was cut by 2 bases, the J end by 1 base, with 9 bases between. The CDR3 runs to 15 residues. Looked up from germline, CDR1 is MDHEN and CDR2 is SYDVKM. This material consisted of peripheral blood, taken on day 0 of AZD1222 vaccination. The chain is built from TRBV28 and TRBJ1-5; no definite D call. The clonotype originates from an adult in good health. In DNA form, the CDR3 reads TGTGCCAGCAGTTTAGGGTCCCGGAGCAATCAGCCCCAGCATTTT. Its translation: CASSLGSRSNQPQHF.